Presented here are 26 T cell receptor beta chains from one specimen sequenced in a study of T cell changes during pregnancy in multiple sclerosis. The assay was immunoSEQ multiplex PCR, and TCRdb's table has in-frame clones only and misses some. The sample carries about 98,000 clones, 92% recorded once. The specimen was peripheral blood, collected after pregnancy. The origin of the receptors is a female donor in good health, enrolled as a control in a pregnancy study.

This chain uses TRBV10-3 with TRBJ2-1, with D perhaps TRBD2 (6 bases). The germline V and J ends were trimmed by 3 bases and 2 bases, with 14 bases remaining between them. Germline V gene lookup returns CDR1 ENHRY and CDR2 SYGVKD. The CDR3 is made up of 16 amino acids. The CDR3 sequence is CAISEGVGGAYNEQFF. In DNA, the CDR3 is TGTGCCATCAGTGAAGGGGTAGGAGGGGCCTACAATGAGCAGTTCTTC.

V is TRBV20-1 and J is TRBJ2-1; no definite D call. V lost 6 bases and J lost 7, with 10 bases in between. The CDR3 is 11 residues long. Germline CDR1 is DFQATT and CDR2 is SNEGSKA (reference sequence). In DNA, the CDR3 is TGCAGTGCGTCCGAGGATAATGAGCAGTTCTTC. As protein: CSASEDNEQFF.

The chain couples TRBV2 to TRBJ2-7; 11 bases agree with TRBD1. V was clipped by 11 bases and J by 3 bases; unmatched bases: 9. Germline V gives CDR1 SNHLY, CDR2 FYNNEI. CDR3 length: 14 residues. The DNA for the CDR3 is TGTGCCGGAATAAGTGGGACAGGGGGCTACGAGCAGTACTTC. Amino acids: CAGISGTGGYEQYF.

This clone was counted a single time. The chain uses TRBV6-5 and TRBJ2-3; D gene ambiguous. Germline CDR1 reads MNHEY; CDR2 reads SVGAGI. The ends were cut back, 8 bases at V and 2 bases at J, with 17 bases in the middle. This CDR3 comprises 15 residues. CDR3 coding DNA: TGTGCCAGCCACTTGGGCACGGCCTCCACAGATACGCAGTATTTT. The encoded protein is CASHLGTASTDTQYF.

This clone was seen a single time. The V gene is TRBV11-3, the J gene TRBJ2-2; unclear D gene. V shed 5 bases and J shed 2 bases, with 6 bases lying between them. The CDR3 consists of 13 residues. The germline CDR1 and CDR2 sequences are SGHNT and YENEEA. CDR3 coding DNA: TGTGCCAGCAGCCCTAGAAACACCGGGGAGCTGTTTTTT. Translation: CASSPRNTGELFF.

The gene calls are TRBV2 and TRBJ1-3; the D is unclear. The length of the CDR3 is 17 residues. V lost 4 bases and J 4 bases, leaving 20 bases between the germline ends. Germline V gene sequence: CDR1 SNHLY, CDR2 FYNNEI. As DNA, the CDR3 is TGTGCCAGCAGTGTTCATCGACGGATGATGAGGGGAAACACCATATATTTT. Translation gives CASSVHRRMMRGNTIYF.

The rearrangement joins TRBV10-3 to TRBJ1-1, with 7 bases identical to TRBD1. This CDR3 is 15 amino acids long. V lost 7 bases to trimming and J lost 2 bases; unmatched junction nucleotides: 10. In germline, CDR1 is ENHRY, CDR2 SYGVKD. The CDR3 protein is CAITEWTGSNTEAFF. CDR3 nucleotide sequence: TGTGCCATCACCGAATGGACAGGCTCCAACACTGAAGCTTTCTTT.

The chain joins TRBV5-5 to TRBJ1-2; maybe TRBD1 (5 bases). V shed 7 bases and J shed 4 bases, with 17 bases lying between them. Germline V gene sequence: CDR1 SGHKS, CDR2 YYEKEE (reference sequence). CDR3 size: 14 residues. The CDR3 loop is CASQLRGGFYGYTF. The CDR3 DNA is TGTGCCAGCCAACTCCGGGGGGGGTTCTATGGCTACACCTTC.

This chain links TRBV7-8 with TRBJ1-2; 8 nucleotides line up with TRBD1. CDR3 length: 17 amino acids. With V trimmed by 4 bases and J by 2 bases, 12 bases remained unmatched. The V gene's germline CDR1 is SGHVS and CDR2 FQNEAQ. Here the CDR3 DNA reads TGTGCCAGCAGCTGGAGAGACAGGGGTCTCGGGAACTATGGCTACACCTTC. As protein: CASSWRDRGLGNYGYTF. Variable domain in full (rest from reference TRBV7-8 and TRBJ1-2): GAGVSQSPRYKVAKRGQDVALRCDPISGHVSLFWYQQALGQGPEFLTYFQNEAQLDKSGLPSDRFFAERPEGSVSTLKIQRTQQEDSAVYLCASSWRDRGLGNYGYTFGSGTRLTVV.

The V gene is TRBV5-6, the J gene TRBJ1-2, with 10 bases that match TRBD1. From germline, CDR1 is SGHDT and CDR2 YYEEEE. The V segment lost 4 bases and the J segment 4 bases; nucleotides outside the gene matches: 7. The CDR3 is 15 residues long. CDR3 DNA: TGTGCCAGCAGCGGAGGGACAGGGGACGTCTATGGCTACACCTTC. Translation gives CASSGGTGDVYGYTF.

The chain is built from TRBV7-6 and TRBJ2-7, with D perhaps matching TRBD2 (5 bases). V shed 2 bases and J shed 3 bases, with 8 bases lying between them. Germline loops: CDR1 SGHVS, CDR2 FNYEAQ. The CDR3 spans 13 residues. The CDR3 nucleotides are TGTGCCAGCAGCTTAAATGAGGGCTACGAGCAGTACTTC. Translating it yields CASSLNEGYEQYF.

CDR3 sequence: CASSQVGQPYEQYF. The DNA of the CDR3 is TGTGCCAGCTCCCAGGTGGGCCAGCCCTACGAGCAGTACTTC. This chain joins TRBV18 and TRBJ2-7; D gene uncertain. There are 14 residues in the CDR3. From germline, CDR1 is KGHSH and CDR2 LQKENI. V was clipped by 6 bases and J by 2 bases, with 14 bases between them.

This rearrangement joins TRBV7-9 to TRBJ2-1; the D gene is possibly TRBD2 (5 bases). V lost 2 bases to trimming and J lost 2 bases, with 13 bases between them. The CDR3 has 16 residues. Germline CDR1 is SEHNR and CDR2 is FQNEAQ (reference sequence). The CDR3 DNA reads TGTGCCAGCAGCTTATATGGCCGTAGCGCCTACAATGAGCAGTTCTTC. Its translation is CASSLYGRSAYNEQFF.

This sequence joins TRBV7-2 and TRBJ1-6; TRBD1 matches 10 bases. V shed 2 bases, J shed 3 bases, and the junction held 1 base outside the gene matches. Germline CDR1 and CDR2: SGHTA and FQGNSA. The CDR3 has 16 residues. In DNA form, the CDR3 reads TGTGCCAGCAGCTTACGGGACAGGGGCTATAATTCACCCCTCCACTTT. Protein sequence: CASSLRDRGYNSPLHF. The full variable domain, completed using reference TRBV7-2 and TRBJ1-6, is GAGVSQSPSNKVTEKGKDVELRCDPISGHTALYWYRQSLGQGLEFLIYFQGNSAPDKSGLPSDRFSAERTGGSVSTLTIQRTQQEDSAVYLCASSLRDRGYNSPLHFGNGTRLTVT.

The chain combines TRBV28 with TRBJ2-5, with 11 bases lining up with TRBD1. This CDR3 region has 15 residues. After removal of 7 bases from V and 5 bases from J, the junction contained 9 bases not matched to a gene. Germline V gene data show CDR1 as MDHEN and CDR2 as SYDVKM. The CDR3 DNA is TGTGCCAGCAAAGGTCGGACAGGGGGCGCGGAGACCCAGTACTTC. Amino acid sequence: CASKGRTGGAETQYF.

The chain has TRBV7-2 and TRBJ1-2; weak D call: TRBD1 (5 bases). Germline lookup yields CDR1 SGHTA and CDR2 FQGNSA. With 5 bases removed from V and 2 bases from J, the gap between germline ends came to 9 bases. CDR3 length: 13 amino acids. The chain's CDR3 is CASSQDINYGYTF. CDR3 bases: TGTGCCAGCAGCCAGGACATCAACTATGGCTACACCTTC. Full variable domain (missing parts from reference TRBV7-2 and TRBJ1-2): GAGVSQSPSNKVTEKGKDVELRCDPISGHTALYWYRQSLGQGLEFLIYFQGNSAPDKSGLPSDRFSAERTGGSVSTLTIQRTQQEDSAVYLCASSQDINYGYTFGSGTRLTVV.

The chain uses TRBV15 and TRBJ2-3, with 7 bases matching TRBD2. The CDR3 totals 16 residues. CDR1 is LNHNV, CDR2 YYDKDF, per germline (reference sequence). The V segment lost 3 bases and the J segment 2 bases; nucleotides outside the gene matches: 8. The CDR3 sequence: CATSSPRDYFTDTQYF. DNA for the CDR3: TGTGCCACCAGCAGTCCCCGGGACTACTTCACAGATACGCAGTATTTT.

The gene calls are TRBV5-1 and TRBJ1-4; D is possibly TRBD1 (6 bases). Germline assignment: CDR1 SGHRS and CDR2 YFSETQ. The CDR3 consists of 19 residues. Trimming shortened V by 0 bases and J by 0 bases, and 18 bases separated the two germline ends. The CDR3 coding sequence is TGCGCCAGCAGCTTGGTTTCGGACAGTAGACTTGCAACTAATGAAAAACTGTTTTTT. Translation: CASSLVSDSRLATNEKLFF.

The rearrangement links TRBV5-4 to TRBJ2-7; TRBD2 aligns across 10 bases. V gave up 0 bases and J gave up 3 bases; unmatched junction bases: 12. This CDR3 has 18 amino acids. Germline values: CDR1 SGHNT, CDR2 YYREEE (reference sequence). The CDR3 nucleotides are TGTGCCAGCAGCTTGGACCCAGGAGGACTAGCGGCGGACTACGAGCAGTACTTC. Its protein is CASSLDPGGLAADYEQYF.

This CDR3 is CASTPGLAGMYEQYF. CDR3 bases: TGTGCCAGCACTCCCGGACTAGCGGGAATGTACGAGCAGTACTTC. The chain combines TRBV6-5 with TRBJ2-7; the match to TRBD2 covers 12 bases. The CDR3 runs 15 residues. In germline, CDR1 is MNHEY, CDR2 SVGAGI. V lost 7 bases and J lost 4; bases outside the gene matches: 8.

The rearrangement joins TRBV27 to TRBJ2-4; 9 bases map to TRBD1. Germline values: CDR1 MNHEY, CDR2 SMNVEV (reference sequence). Losses at the gene ends were 5 bases for V and 3 bases for J; bases not matched to a gene: 5. This CDR3 comprises 15 residues. The CDR3 DNA is TGTGCCAGCAGTACAGGGGGCATCTTCAAAAACATTCAGTACTTC. As protein: CASSTGGIFKNIQYF.

V gene TRBV7-8 combines with J gene TRBJ1-1; maybe TRBD1 (5 bases). Trimming stripped 8 bases from V and 2 bases from J, with 15 bases between. The CDR3 has 14 amino acids. Per germline, CDR1 SGHVS and CDR2 FQNEAQ. DNA of the CDR3: TGTGCCAGCGCCCTCAGGGTATTAAACACTGAAGCTTTCTTT. Its protein product is CASALRVLNTEAFF.

V and J are TRBV7-9 and TRBJ2-1; D remains ambiguous. V shed 5 bases and J shed 10 bases, with 18 bases lying between them. The CDR3 length is 14 residues. The germline CDR1 and CDR2 sequences are SEHNR and FQNEAQ (reference sequence). CDR3 region: CASSPPTAAWEQFF. The CDR3 bases are TGTGCCAGCAGCCCCCCGACGGCGGCCTGGGAGCAGTTCTTC. Together with reference TRBV7-9 and TRBJ2-1, the CDR3 gives the full variable domain: DTGVSQNPRHKITKRGQNVTFRCDPISEHNRLYWYRQTLGQGPEFLTYFQNEAQLEKSRLLSDRFSAERPKGSFSTLEIQRTEQGDSAMYLCASSPPTAAWEQFFGPGTRLTVL.

The chain couples TRBV28 to TRBJ1-5; no definite D call. The CDR3 covers 13 residues. V lost 8 bases, J lost 2 bases, and 10 bases lay in between. Germline V gene sequence: CDR1 MDHEN, CDR2 SYDVKM. The CDR3 DNA follows: TGTGCCAGCCGAGCAGGCGGCAATCAGCCCCAGCATTTT. Its translation is CASRAGGNQPQHF.

V and J are TRBV28 and TRBJ1-5; TRBD1 aligns across 9 bases. The CDR3 sequence is 16 residues long. The V gene's germline CDR1 is MDHEN and CDR2 SYDVKM. After removal of 8 bases from V and 6 bases from J, the junction contained 14 bases not matched to a gene. CDR3 sequence reads: CASGLGGRTGVQPQHF. The CDR3 DNA follows: TGTGCCAGCGGCCTAGGGGGTCGGACAGGGGTTCAGCCCCAGCATTTT.

The rearrangement joins TRBV11-1 to TRBJ2-7; 11 bases are shared with TRBD2. Per the germline V gene, CDR1 is SGHAT and CDR2 is FQDESV (reference sequence). This CDR3 is built from 15 residues. V lost 5 bases and J lost 2; bases outside the gene matches: 5. The CDR3 here is CASSARLAGTYEQYF. Written as DNA, the CDR3 is TGTGCCAGCAGCGCAAGACTAGCGGGGACCTACGAGCAGTACTTC.